These 8 T cell receptor beta chains originate from one sample sequenced in a study of blood T cell repertoires in COVID-19. The repertoire was sequenced with immunoSEQ multiplex PCR; TCRdb's copy has only in-frame clones and lacks some. Of roughly 90,000 clones in the sample, around 90% are singletons; the top ten hold 5.1%. The sample taken for sequencing was peripheral blood. The receptor set was obtained from a man between 35 and 55 years old with acute or convalescent COVID-19.

In nucleotides, the CDR3 is TGCGCCAGGCCTGGGACAGTCTCCTACAATGAGCAGTTCTTC. Translating it yields CARPGTVSYNEQFF. The chain has TRBV10-1 and TRBJ2-1; 7 nucleotides agree with TRBD1. This CDR3 region has 14 residues. CDR1 and CDR2 from the germline V gene are WNHNN and SYGVQD (reference sequence). Trimming cost V 9 bases and J 0 bases; bases outside gene matches: 5.

This chain connects TRBV18 to TRBJ1-5, with a weak D call TRBD1 (5 bases). V lost 4 bases and J lost 3, with 10 bases in between. This CDR3 spans 14 amino acids. Looked up from germline, CDR1 is KGHSH and CDR2 is LQKENI. The CDR3 DNA reads TGTGCCAGCTCACTTCAGGGCCTCAATCAGCCCCAGCATTTT. Translated: CASSLQGLNQPQHF.

The CDR3 nucleotides read TGTGCCAGCAGCCTTAGCGCGATCAATGAGCAGTTCTTC. Protein sequence: CASSLSAINEQFF. This chain uses TRBV27 with TRBJ2-1; D may be TRBD2 (5 bases). Germline values: CDR1 MNHEY, CDR2 SMNVEV (reference sequence). CDR3 length equals 13 residues. The V end lost 6 bases, the J end lost 6 bases, and 12 bases lay between the germline ends.

V gene TRBV7-8 combines with J gene TRBJ2-1; D perhaps matches TRBD2 (5 bases). In germline, CDR1 is SGHVS, CDR2 FQNEAQ. The CDR3 has 14 amino acids. V shed 5 bases and J shed 7 bases, with 15 bases lying between them. This CDR3 is CASSPRRGENEQFF. CDR3 bases: TGTGCCAGCAGCCCTAGACGGGGAGAGAATGAGCAGTTCTTC.

This chain connects TRBV19 to TRBJ2-1; 10 bases are shared with TRBD2. This CDR3 is built from 15 residues. V lost 5 bases, J lost 8 bases, and 9 bases stayed unmatched. Looked up from germline, CDR1 is LNHDA and CDR2 is SQIVND (reference sequence). The CDR3 sequence: CASSPLAGVSDEQFF. CDR3 coding DNA: TGTGCCAGTAGTCCTCTAGCGGGAGTAAGCGATGAGCAGTTCTTC. Filled out from reference TRBV19 and TRBJ2-1, the complete variable domain reads DGGITQSPKYLFRKEGQNVTLSCEQNLNHDAMYWYRQDPGQGLRLIYYSQIVNDFQKGDIAEGYSVSREKKESFPLTVTSAQKNPTAFYLCASSPLAGVSDEQFFGPGTRLTVL.

This rearrangement joins TRBV10-3 to TRBJ1-5; no definite D call. Germline V gene sequence: CDR1 ENHRY, CDR2 SYGVKD. The CDR3 has 12 residues. Trimming stripped 3 bases from V and 5 bases from J, with 5 bases between. The CDR3 coding sequence is TGTGCCATCAGTGACGGGGATCAGCCCCAGCATTTT. Its translation: CAISDGDQPQHF.

The chain couples TRBV5-1 to TRBJ2-1; 10 nucleotides agree with TRBD2. The CDR3 loop spans 18 amino acids. The germline V gene encodes CDR1 SGHRS and CDR2 YFSETQ. Trimming took 5 bases from V and 5 from J; bases not matched to a gene: 16. The CDR3: CASSGVEAIAGGNNEQFF. DNA of the CDR3: TGCGCCAGCAGTGGGGTGGAGGCCATAGCGGGAGGTAACAATGAGCAGTTCTTC.

The chain links TRBV30 to TRBJ2-1, with TRBD2 as a possible D gene (5 bases). Germline-derived CDR1 and CDR2 are GTSNPN and SVGIG (reference sequence). The CDR3 consists of 13 residues. Trimming took off 3 bases at V and 4 bases at J, with 10 bases between the two ends. The CDR3, as DNA: TGTGCCTGGAGCGCGGGTACGTACAATGAGCAGTTCTTC. It yields the protein CAWSAGTYNEQFF.